This TCR beta chain was obtained from a study of shared clonotypes between healthy human individuals. Study context: The study drew on two women and a few men aged 18 to 49 as donors.

Findings and caveats of the study: Among donors, the sharing of clonotypes was expected to be influenced by sequencing depth.

The authors ran the assay at deep level. Unsorted PBMC DNA was run through sequencing on ten immunoSEQ deep assay plates. This table comes from immunoSEQ multiplex PCR, and its TCRdb copy is limited to in-frame clones, with some not included. The repertoire holds 490,000 or so clones, with roughly 78% as singletons. Details on this clone: The antigen remains undetermined.

The sequencing input was PBMCs. This sequence originates from a woman aged 40 to 50 in good health. Some clones in this sample may be carry-over from other donors' samples.

The CDR3 loop reads CASSLGRTYGYTF. CDR3 sequence (DNA): TGTGCCAGCAGCTTAGGACGGACCTATGGCTACACCTTC. The chain joins TRBV7-2 to TRBJ1-2; D is undetermined. Trimming removed 1 base from V and 4 bases from J, with 7 bases in between. The CDR3 totals 13 residues. Germline CDR1 and CDR2: SGHTA and FQGNSA.